Listed below are T cell receptor beta chains from one sample, sequenced in a study of blood T cell repertoires in COVID-19. Profiled with immunoSEQ multiplex PCR; TCRdb holds only in-frame clones, not every one. The table includes 130,000 to 150,000 clones, approximately 88% detected once. The sequencing sample was made of peripheral blood. The receptors originated from a woman aged 45-65 years with acute or convalescent COVID-19. The CDR3 runs from the conserved cysteine through the conserved F or W. D genes are given only for firm matches. Expanded clones are given a class, and other clones once, few, many or no size at all.

J gene: TRBJ1-5; D gene: .; V gene: TRBV5-8; clone size: few; CDR3 DNA: TGTGCCAGCAGCTGGGAGCCAGGGGCGAGCAATCAGCCCCAGCATTTT; CDR3 protein: CASSWEPGASNQPQHF
J gene: TRBJ2-6; D gene: TRBD1; V gene: TRBV29-1; clone size: once; CDR3 DNA: TGCAGCGGTTACAGGGGTTCAGCTGGGGCCAACGTCCTGACTTTC; CDR3 protein: CSGYRGSAGANVLTF
J gene: TRBJ2-7; D gene: TRBD1; V gene: TRBV15; clone size: .; CDR3 DNA: TGTGCCACCAGCAGAGATTGGAGACAGGGCTACGAGCAGTACTTC; CDR3 protein: CATSRDWRQGYEQYF
J gene: TRBJ2-7; D gene: TRBD1; V gene: TRBV24-1; clone size: .; CDR3 DNA: TGTGCCACCAGCGACCGGGACAGGGCCTACGAGCAGTACTTC; CDR3 protein: CATSDRDRAYEQYF
J gene: TRBJ2-7; D gene: .; V gene: TRBV7-3; clone size: .; CDR3 DNA: TGTGCCAGCAGCTTAAATCCAGGACACCTATACGAGCAGTACTTC; CDR3 protein: CASSLNPGHLYEQYF
J gene: TRBJ2-1; D gene: .; V gene: TRBV20-1; clone size: .; CDR3 DNA: TGCAGTGCTAGTTATAATGAGCAGTTCTTC; CDR3 protein: CSASYNEQFF
J gene: TRBJ2-1; D gene: .; V gene: TRBV11-3; clone size: .; CDR3 DNA: TGTGCCAGCAGCTCTCAGTGGAATGAGCAGTTCTTC; CDR3 protein: CASSSQWNEQFF
J gene: TRBJ2-1; D gene: .; V gene: TRBV7-8; clone size: .; CDR3 DNA: TGTGCCAGCAGCTTAGCAGGGGTCCTTTACAATGAGCAGTTCTTC; CDR3 protein: CASSLAGVLYNEQFF
J gene: TRBJ2-7; D gene: .; V gene: TRBV19; clone size: .; CDR3 DNA: TGTGCCAGTAGTGCCTCAGACGGACATTTCTCCAGCTCCTACGAGCAGTACTTC; CDR3 protein: CASSASDGHFSSSYEQYF
J gene: TRBJ2-2; D gene: .; V gene: TRBV24-1; clone size: .; CDR3 DNA: TGTGCCACCATCGGTCAGGCGGGCGGGGAGCTGTTTTTT; CDR3 protein: CATIGQAGGELFF
J gene: TRBJ1-1; D gene: TRBD1; V gene: TRBV6-1; clone size: few; CDR3 DNA: TGTGCCAGCAGTGAAGGCAGGGGGCTCAGCACTGAAGCTTTCTTT; CDR3 protein: CASSEGRGLSTEAFF
J gene: TRBJ1-1; D gene: TRBD1; V gene: TRBV6-5; clone size: .; CDR3 DNA: TGTGCCAGCAGCTTCACCAGGGGGTTGAACACTGAAGCTTTCTTT; CDR3 protein: CASSFTRGLNTEAFF
J gene: TRBJ2-1; D gene: TRBD2; V gene: TRBV4-1; clone size: .; CDR3 DNA: TGCGCCAGCAGCCTTGTCCCTAGCGGGGGGTTAAATGAGCAGTTCTTC; CDR3 protein: CASSLVPSGGLNEQFF
J gene: TRBJ2-1; D gene: .; V gene: TRBV27; clone size: .; CDR3 DNA: TGTGCCAGCAGTTTCCCGGGAGTGGCCTACAATGAGCAGTTCTTC; CDR3 protein: CASSFPGVAYNEQFF
J gene: TRBJ1-1; D gene: .; V gene: TRBV19; clone size: .; CDR3 DNA: TGTGCCAGTAACAGGAGGGACACTGAAGCTTTCTTT; CDR3 protein: CASNRRDTEAFF